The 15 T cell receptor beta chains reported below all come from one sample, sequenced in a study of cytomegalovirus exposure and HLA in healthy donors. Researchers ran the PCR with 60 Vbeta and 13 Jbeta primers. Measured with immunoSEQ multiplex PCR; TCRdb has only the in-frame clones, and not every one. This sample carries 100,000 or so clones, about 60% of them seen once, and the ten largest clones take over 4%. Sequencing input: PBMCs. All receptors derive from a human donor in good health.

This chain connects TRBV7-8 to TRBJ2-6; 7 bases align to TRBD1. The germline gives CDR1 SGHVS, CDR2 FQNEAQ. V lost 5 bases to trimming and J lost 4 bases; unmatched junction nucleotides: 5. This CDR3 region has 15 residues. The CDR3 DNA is TGTGCCAGCAGCCAAGACAGGGTCGGGGCCAACGTCCTGACTTTC. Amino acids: CASSQDRVGANVLTF.

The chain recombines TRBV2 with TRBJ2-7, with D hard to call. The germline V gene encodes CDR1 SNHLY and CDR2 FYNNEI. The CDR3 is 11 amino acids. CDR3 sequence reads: CASSFDWSCKV. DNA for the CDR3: TGTGCCAGCAGCTTCGACTGGAGTTGTAAGGTC.

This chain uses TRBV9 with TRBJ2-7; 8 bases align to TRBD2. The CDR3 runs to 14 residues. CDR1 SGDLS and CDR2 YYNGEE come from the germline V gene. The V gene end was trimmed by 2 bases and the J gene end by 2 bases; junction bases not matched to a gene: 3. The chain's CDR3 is CASSVGAGAYEQYF. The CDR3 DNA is TGTGCCAGCAGCGTGGGAGCGGGAGCCTACGAGCAGTACTTC.

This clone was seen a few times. CDR3 protein: CAWSAQGVAFF. The DNA for the CDR3 is TGTGCCTGGAGCGCACAGGGGGTGGCTTTCTTT. The V call is TRBV30, the J call TRBJ1-1, with 8 bases fitting TRBD1. The germline CDR1 and CDR2 sequences are GTSNPN and SVGIG (reference sequence). CDR3 length: 11 residues. The V segment lost 3 bases and the J segment 11 bases; nucleotides outside the gene matches: 5.

CDR3 DNA: TGTGCCAGCAGCTCCGCTACAGGGACTGAGCAGTTCTTC. Translated: CASSSATGTEQFF. V gene TRBV11-3 combines with J gene TRBJ2-1, with D perhaps matching TRBD1 (6 bases). The germline V and J ends were trimmed by 4 bases and 9 bases, with 13 bases remaining between them. The CDR3 has 13 residues. The germline gives CDR1 SGHNT, CDR2 YENEEA.

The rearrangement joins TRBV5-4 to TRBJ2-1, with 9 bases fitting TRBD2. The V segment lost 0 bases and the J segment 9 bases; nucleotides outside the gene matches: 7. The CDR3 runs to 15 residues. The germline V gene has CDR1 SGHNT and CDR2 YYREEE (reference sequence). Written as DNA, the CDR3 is TGTGCCAGCAGCTTGGTGGGACTAGCCCTTACTGAGCAGTTCTTC. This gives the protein CASSLVGLALTEQFF.

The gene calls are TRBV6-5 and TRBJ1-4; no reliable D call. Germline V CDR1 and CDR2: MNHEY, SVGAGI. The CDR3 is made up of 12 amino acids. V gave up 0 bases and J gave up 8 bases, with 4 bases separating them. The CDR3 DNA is TGTGCCAGCAGTTACTCGGGCGAAAAACTGTTTTTT. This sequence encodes CASSYSGEKLFF.

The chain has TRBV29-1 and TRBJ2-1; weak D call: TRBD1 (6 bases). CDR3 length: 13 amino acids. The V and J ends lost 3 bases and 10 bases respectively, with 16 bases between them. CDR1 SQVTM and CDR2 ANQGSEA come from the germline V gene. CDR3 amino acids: CSVEAQGFWEQFF. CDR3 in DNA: TGCAGCGTTGAGGCGCAGGGGTTTTGGGAGCAGTTCTTC.

This chain's CDR3 is CASSLKLAGAWEQYF. CDR3 DNA: TGTGCCAGCAGCTTGAAGCTCGCGGGAGCGTGGGAGCAGTACTTC. This chain joins TRBV5-6 and TRBJ2-7, with 7 bases lining up with TRBD2. The CDR3 is made up of 15 amino acids. Germline V gene sequence: CDR1 SGHDT, CDR2 YYEEEE. The trim removed 1 base at V and 7 bases at J, leaving 11 bases unmatched.

CDR3 sequence reads: CASSLSLAGSMGNEQFF. In DNA, the CDR3 is TGTGCCAGCAGCTTGAGTTTGGCGGGAAGCATGGGAAATGAGCAGTTCTTC. This chain uses TRBV5-5 with TRBJ2-1, with a weak D call TRBD2 (6 bases). Trimming removed 1 base at V and 7 bases at J, with 21 bases between. The germline V gene has CDR1 SGHKS and CDR2 YYEKEE (reference sequence). This CDR3 region has 17 residues.

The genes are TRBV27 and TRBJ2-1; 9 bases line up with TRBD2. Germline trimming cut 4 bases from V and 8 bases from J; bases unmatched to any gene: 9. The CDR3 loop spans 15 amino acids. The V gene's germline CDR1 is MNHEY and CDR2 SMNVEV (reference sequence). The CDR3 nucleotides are TGTGCCAGCAGTTGGGGTACTAGCGGGCGGGATGAGCAGTTCTTC. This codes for CASSWGTSGRDEQFF.

As DNA, the CDR3 is TGTGCCAGCACCTCCGGGATAAGCTCTGGAAACACCATATATTTT. It codes for CASTSGISSGNTIYF. V and J are TRBV6-5 and TRBJ1-3; no firm D call. CDR3 length equals 15 residues. Germline V gene data show CDR1 as MNHEY and CDR2 as SVGAGI. Trimming removed 7 bases from V and 0 bases from J, with 13 bases in between.

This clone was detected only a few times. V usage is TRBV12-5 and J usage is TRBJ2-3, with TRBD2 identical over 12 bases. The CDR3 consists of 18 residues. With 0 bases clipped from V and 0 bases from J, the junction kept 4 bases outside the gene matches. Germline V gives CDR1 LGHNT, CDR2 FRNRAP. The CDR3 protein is CASGLVLAGGGSTDTQYF. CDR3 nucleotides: TGTGCTAGTGGTTTGGTACTAGCGGGAGGAGGGAGCACAGATACGCAGTATTTT.

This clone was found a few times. The CDR3 bases are TGTGCCAGCAGCCTAAGAACCATGAAAGGTATAGGGGCCGATGGCTACACCTTC. Encoded protein: CASSLRTMKGIGADGYTF. This sequence joins TRBV11-2 and TRBJ1-2; possible D gene TRBD1, 5 bases. The CDR3 is 18 residues long. V was clipped by 5 bases and J by 6 bases, with 28 bases between them. Germline lookup yields CDR1 SGHAT and CDR2 FQNNGV.

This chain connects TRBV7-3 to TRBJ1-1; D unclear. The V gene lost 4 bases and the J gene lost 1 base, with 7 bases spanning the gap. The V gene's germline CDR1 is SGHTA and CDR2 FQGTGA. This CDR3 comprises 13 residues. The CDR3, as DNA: TGTGCCAGCAGCTACGAACAGAACACTGAAGCTTTCTTT. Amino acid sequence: CASSYEQNTEAFF.